This TCR beta chain comes out of a study of CD4+ T cells in melanoma. The length of the CDR3 is 17 residues. Germline V CDR1 and CDR2: SGHAT, FQNNGV. After removal of 4 bases from V and 4 bases from J, the junction contained 15 bases not matched to a gene. The method was immunoSEQ multiplex PCR; TCRdb's version includes in-frame clones alone and lacks a portion of them. The sample yields roughly 60,000 clones, 60% to 80% seen once. The source material was tumor tissue. This sequence joins TRBV11-2 and TRBJ2-7; 8 nucleotides align to TRBD2. The receptor was derived from a human donor with melanoma. In DNA, the CDR3 is TGTGCCAGCAGCTCGGTGGTGTCGGGGGGGCGGTGGTACGAGCAGTACTTC. It encodes CASSSVVSGGRWYEQYF.